This T cell receptor (beta chain) was retrieved from a study of blood T cell repertoires in COVID-19. Turning to the study itself: PBMCs, B-cell-depleted T cells, or T cells were the source of the cDNA or gDNA that made up the material.

This CDR3 has 14 amino acids. Germline V CDR1 and CDR2: MNHNS, SASEGT. V was clipped by 3 bases and J by 3 bases; unmatched bases: 1. Each participant's cohort was designated according to participant-reported clinical history. This clone has only one observation. TCRdb's table, derived via immunoSEQ multiplex PCR, lists solely in-frame clones and lacks some. The data show approximately 220,000 clones, roughly nine tenths seen once. This TCR was sampled from a woman in her late teens or twenties in a cohort exposed to, infected with or recovered from COVID-19 (not recorded which). The chain is built from TRBV6-1 and TRBJ2-5, with TRBD2 identical over 10 bases. Sequencing was performed on PBMCs or T cells enriched from blood (not recorded which). The DNA of the CDR3 is TGTGCCAGCAGTGACCTAGCGGGAGAAGAGACCCAGTACTTC. Translating gives CASSDLAGEETQYF.